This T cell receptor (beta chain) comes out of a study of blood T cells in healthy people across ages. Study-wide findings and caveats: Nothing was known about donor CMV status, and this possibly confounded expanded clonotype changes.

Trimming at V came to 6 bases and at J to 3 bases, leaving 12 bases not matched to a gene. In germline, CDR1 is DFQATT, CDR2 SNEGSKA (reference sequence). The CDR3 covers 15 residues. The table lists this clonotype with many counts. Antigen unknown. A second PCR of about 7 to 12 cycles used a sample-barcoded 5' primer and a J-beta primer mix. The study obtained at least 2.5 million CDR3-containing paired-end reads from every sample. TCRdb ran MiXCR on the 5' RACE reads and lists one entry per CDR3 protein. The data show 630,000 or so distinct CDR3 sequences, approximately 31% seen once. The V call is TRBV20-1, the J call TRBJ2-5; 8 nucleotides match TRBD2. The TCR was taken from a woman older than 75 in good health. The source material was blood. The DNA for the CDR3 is TGCAGTGCAAACTCGGGGGGGGCGGGGAAAGAGACCCAGTACTTC. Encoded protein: CSANSGGAGKETQYF.